This TCR beta chain came from a study of T cell changes during pregnancy in multiple sclerosis. This clone was counted a single time. Clones were sequenced by immunoSEQ multiplex PCR, and TCRdb holds only the in-frame ones, with some missing. The repertoire includes around 68,000 clones, 91% of them detected once, and 2% to 2.5% sits in the top ten. V lost 0 bases to trimming and J lost 4 bases; unmatched junction nucleotides: 7. There are 16 residues in the CDR3. Germline V gene data show CDR1 as MNHEY and CDR2 as SVGAGI. This chain joins TRBV6-5 and TRBJ2-3; 7 nucleotides align to TRBD2. The receptor was derived from a female donor in good health, enrolled as a control in a pregnancy study. The sequenced sample was peripheral blood, obtained in the third trimester of pregnancy. The CDR3 region is CASSYSGAGVADTQYF. CDR3 DNA sequence: TGTGCCAGCAGTTACTCCGGGGCGGGGGTGGCAGATACGCAGTATTTT.